This TCR beta chain was identified in a study of human T cells and chemical hapten exposure. One entry per CDR3 protein results from TCRdb running MiXCR on the RACE reads. Altogether tens of thousands of distinct CDR3 sequences are present, 10% to 12% being singletons, with the ten largest covering over 3.5%. Study-wide findings and caveats: Among expanded TCRs, significantly more large CDR3 similarity clusters formed than among controls. No change in TCRs above 1 in 1000 frequency was produced by DPC sensitization.

The CDR3 is 16 residues long. Trimming left V 1 base short and J 6 bases short, with 19 bases between. The germline gives CDR1 SEHNR, CDR2 FQNEAQ (reference sequence). The time point is: patch test 3, about 24 weeks after DPC sensitization. The treatment: therapeutic diphenylcyclopropenone sensitization with weekly scalp DPC. The study enrolled 18 to 70-year-old alopecia patients suitable for DPC. It was unfractionated whole blood from which total RNA was extracted. This clonotype has ten or more counts. Its antigen is undetermined. The source was whole blood, collected in connection with sensitization to the hapten diphenylcyclopropenone (DPC). The chain links TRBV7-9 to TRBJ2-7; D may be TRBD1 or TRBD2 (5 bases each). This sequence originates from a woman aged 50 to 60 with alopecia areata. Some clones in this sample may be carry-over from other donors' samples. The CDR3 is CASSLEKLGAGREQYF. For the CDR3, the DNA is TGTGCCAGCAGCTTAGAAAAGCTCGGGGCAGGCCGCGAGCAGTACTTC.